This entry lists 15 T cell receptor beta chains sequenced from one sample in a study of beta chain features in type 1 diabetes. Regarding the study as a whole: Shorter TCRB CDR3s, moderately but significantly so, marked every one of the four CD4+ subsets in Type 1 diabetes patients.

No antigen has been assigned to these receptors. Of the isolated RNA, all was reverse transcribed, and so the sequenced material was expressed TCRB transcripts. Profiled with immunoSEQ multiplex PCR; TCRdb holds only in-frame clones, not every one. The data hold some 660,000 clones, with more than 13% observed a single time. Sequenced input: naive CD4+ T cells from blood. These receptors came from a man between 18 and 35 years old with type 1 diabetes.

The chain links TRBV7-2 to TRBJ1-1; the match to TRBD1 covers 10 bases. Losses at the gene ends were 5 bases for V and 1 base for J; bases not matched to a gene: 4. The CDR3 extends over 15 amino acids. Germline CDR1 SGHTA, CDR2 FQGNSA. CDR3 coding DNA: TGTGCCAGCAGCACGGGACAGGGGAAGAACACTGAAGCTTTCTTT. This gives the protein CASSTGQGKNTEAFF. The variable domain in full, with the rest retrieved from reference TRBV7-2 and TRBJ1-1, is GAGVSQSPSNKVTEKGKDVELRCDPISGHTALYWYRQSLGQGLEFLIYFQGNSAPDKSGLPSDRFSAERTGGSVSTLTIQRTQQEDSAVYLCASSTGQGKNTEAFFGQGTRLTVV.

There are a few counts of this clone. The chain uses TRBV7-9 and TRBJ1-4; no definite D call. CDR3 length: 15 residues. CDR1 and CDR2 from the germline V gene are SEHNR and FQNEAQ (reference sequence). The germline V and J ends were trimmed by 7 bases and 7 bases, with 19 bases remaining between them. The CDR3 is CASTIGQPAFEKLFF. The CDR3 nucleotides read TGTGCCAGCACCATCGGCCAGCCGGCTTTTGAAAAACTGTTTTTT.

Concerning this clone itself: The same CDR3 also results from other DNA sequences found in this sample. The chain recombines TRBV7-2 with TRBJ2-1; 7 positions match TRBD2. Germline trimming cut 0 bases from V and 7 bases from J; bases unmatched to any gene: 0. This CDR3 has 13 amino acids. The germline gives CDR1 SGHTA, CDR2 FQGNSA. The CDR3 DNA reads as TGTGCCAGCAGCTTAGCGCGGGGGAATGAGCAGTTCTTC. It yields the protein CASSLARGNEQFF. Full variable domain (missing parts from reference TRBV7-2 and TRBJ2-1): GAGVSQSPSNKVTEKGKDVELRCDPISGHTALYWYRQSLGQGLEFLIYFQGNSAPDKSGLPSDRFSAERTGGSVSTLTIQRTQQEDSAVYLCASSLARGNEQFFGPGTRLTVL.

This clone appeared a few times. The identical CDR3 is also encoded by other nucleotide sequences in the sample. CDR3 amino acids: CASSFYYEQYF. The DNA of the CDR3 is TGTGCCAGCAGCTTCTACTACGAGCAGTACTTC. V gene TRBV7-2 combines with J gene TRBJ2-7; D ambiguous. The length of the CDR3 is 11 residues. The V and J ends lost 3 bases and 3 bases respectively, with 3 bases between them. Germline V gene lookup returns CDR1 SGHTA and CDR2 FQGNSA. Full variable domain (remainder filled in from reference TRBV7-2 and TRBJ2-7): GAGVSQSPSNKVTEKGKDVELRCDPISGHTALYWYRQSLGQGLEFLIYFQGNSAPDKSGLPSDRFSAERTGGSVSTLTIQRTQQEDSAVYLCASSFYYEQYFGPGTRLTVT.

The chain combines TRBV29-1 with TRBJ2-6; TRBD1 is a possible D gene (5 bases). Germline V CDR1 and CDR2: SQVTM, ANQGSEA. The CDR3 runs 14 residues. The V and J ends lost 4 bases and 2 bases respectively, with 9 bases between them. This CDR3 reads CSVGQGTGANVLTF. CDR3 DNA sequence: TGCAGCGTTGGGCAGGGAACTGGGGCCAACGTCCTGACTTTC.

Only a few counts were recorded for this clone. The J gene is TRBJ1-1, the V gene TRBV7-9; unclear D gene. V was trimmed by 5 bases and J by 3 bases, leaving 7 bases between them. Per germline, CDR1 SEHNR and CDR2 FQNEAQ (reference sequence). This CDR3 is built from 12 residues. The CDR3 DNA reads as TGTGCCAGCAGCCCCCACGACACTGAAGCTTTCTTT. Amino acid sequence: CASSPHDTEAFF.

The V and J genes are TRBV19 and TRBJ2-7, with 8 bases matching TRBD1. V lost 5 bases and J lost 2; bases outside the gene matches: 11. The CDR3 consists of 16 residues. From germline, CDR1 is LNHDA and CDR2 SQIVND (reference sequence). Here the CDR3 reads CASSSHRGNVPYEQYF. In nucleotides, the CDR3 is TGTGCCAGTAGTTCCCACAGGGGGAATGTCCCCTACGAGCAGTACTTC.

This clone turned up a few times. V is TRBV10-3 and J is TRBJ2-1; 15 nucleotides agree with TRBD2. The trim removed 7 bases at V and 7 bases at J, leaving 8 bases unmatched. Germline-derived CDR1 and CDR2 are ENHRY and SYGVKD. This CDR3 region has 16 residues. The CDR3 loop is CAITEGLAGGENEQFF. In nucleotides, the CDR3 is TGTGCCATCACCGAAGGACTAGCGGGAGGGGAAAATGAGCAGTTCTTC.

The chain employs TRBV27 and TRBJ2-6, with 14 nucleotides matching TRBD2. Germline V gene data show CDR1 as MNHEY and CDR2 as SMNVEV (reference sequence). The CDR3 covers 19 residues. The V gene end was trimmed by 3 bases and the J gene end by 1 base; junction bases not matched to a gene: 5. CDR3 region: CASSFPGTSGRSGANVLTF. The CDR3 DNA follows: TGTGCCAGCAGTTTCCCCGGGACTAGCGGGAGATCTGGGGCCAACGTCCTGACTTTC.

This clone was seen a few times. This chain uses TRBV7-2 with TRBJ2-3, with 11 bases aligning to TRBD2. This CDR3 region has 16 residues. V was pared by 5 bases and J by 4 bases, with 8 bases of the junction left unmatched. Germline CDR1 and CDR2: SGHTA and FQGNSA. The CDR3 here is CASSLRLAGSSDTQYF. CDR3 sequence (DNA): TGTGCCAGCAGCCTTCGACTAGCGGGGAGTTCAGATACGCAGTATTTT.

This clone has more than one count but fewer than ten. V is TRBV6-6 and J is TRBJ1-3; 7 bases align to TRBD1. The CDR3 contains 15 residues. Germline assignment: CDR1 MNHNY and CDR2 SVGAGI (reference sequence). The junction had 6 bases not matched to a gene; V was cut back by 4 bases and J by 3 bases. CDR3 coding DNA: TGTGCCAGCAGTTCGAGACAGGGAGGTGGAAACACCATATATTTT. The encoded protein is CASSSRQGGGNTIYF.

V is TRBV5-1 and J is TRBJ1-5, with 9 nucleotides matching TRBD1. Germline trimming cut 4 bases from V and 4 bases from J; bases unmatched to any gene: 3. Looked up from germline, CDR1 is SGHRS and CDR2 is YFSETQ. The CDR3 runs to 14 residues. This CDR3 reads CASSAQGANQPQHF. CDR3 coding DNA: TGCGCCAGCAGCGCACAGGGGGCGAATCAGCCCCAGCATTTT.

This clone was seen only a few times. The chain employs TRBV2 and TRBJ2-1; no clear D gene. Germline CDR1 SNHLY, CDR2 FYNNEI. The CDR3 covers 13 residues. The V end lost 3 bases, the J end lost 6 bases, and 9 bases lay between the germline ends. CDR3 protein: CASSDYPRNEQFF. The CDR3 region has the DNA TGTGCCAGCAGTGACTACCCTCGCAATGAGCAGTTCTTC. The full variable domain, with the rest looked up from reference TRBV2 and TRBJ2-1, is EPEVTQTPSHQVTQMGQEVILRCVPISNHLYFYWYRQILGQKVEFLVSFYNNEISEKSEIFDDQFSVERPDGSNFTLKIRSTKLEDSAMYFCASSDYPRNEQFFGPGTRLTVL.

The rearrangement uses TRBV27 and TRBJ1-2; TRBD1 agrees at 7 bases. The germline V gene encodes CDR1 MNHEY and CDR2 SMNVEV (reference sequence). The ends lost 6 bases at V and 4 bases at J; junction bases unmatched: 5. The CDR3 extends over 13 amino acids. Here the CDR3 DNA reads TGTGCCAGCAGCCTACAGGGGAGCTATGGCTACACCTTC. As protein: CASSLQGSYGYTF.

The chain uses TRBV30 and TRBJ2-3; 8 bases map to TRBD2. The V segment lost 5 bases and the J segment 9 bases; nucleotides outside the gene matches: 7. Germline CDR1 is GTSNPN and CDR2 is SVGIG (reference sequence). This CDR3 is built from 12 residues. CDR3: CAWAGGFRTQYF. DNA of the CDR3: TGTGCCTGGGCGGGGGGATTTCGAACGCAGTATTTT.